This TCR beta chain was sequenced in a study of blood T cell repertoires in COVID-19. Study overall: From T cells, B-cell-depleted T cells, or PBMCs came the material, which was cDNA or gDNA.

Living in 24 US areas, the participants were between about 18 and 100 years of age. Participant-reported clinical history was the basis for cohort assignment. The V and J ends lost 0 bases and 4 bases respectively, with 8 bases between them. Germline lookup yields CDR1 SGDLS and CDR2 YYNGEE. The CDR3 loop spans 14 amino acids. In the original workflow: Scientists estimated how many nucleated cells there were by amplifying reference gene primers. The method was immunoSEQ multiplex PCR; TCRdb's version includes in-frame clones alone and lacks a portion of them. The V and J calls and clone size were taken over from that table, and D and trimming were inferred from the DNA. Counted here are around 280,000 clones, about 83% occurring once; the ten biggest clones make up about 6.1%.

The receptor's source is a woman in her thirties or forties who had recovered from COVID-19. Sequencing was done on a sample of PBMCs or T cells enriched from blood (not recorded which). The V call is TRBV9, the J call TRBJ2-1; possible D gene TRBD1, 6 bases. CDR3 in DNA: TGTGCCAGCAGCGTAGGGACAGCTTACAATGAGCAGTTCTTC. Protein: CASSVGTAYNEQFF.